Listed below are T cell receptor beta chains from one sample, sequenced in a study of graft-versus-host responses after intestinal transplantation. The antigens for these receptors are not known. Measured with immunoSEQ multiplex PCR; TCRdb has only the in-frame clones, and not every one. There are roughly 120,000 clones in the sample; 90% to 95% occur only once, and 0.95% to 1.5% lies in the top ten. This sample comprised unstimulated CD8+ T cells sorted from spleen or lymph node cells, obtained before transplant. The origin of the receptors is a human donor who was the organ donor for an intestinal transplant. CDR3s include the opening cysteine and the closing phenylalanine or tryptophan. D genes are given only for firm matches. Clone size appears in some rows only: once, few, many, or a class for an expanded clone.

clone size	V gene	D gene	J gene	CDR3 DNA	CDR3 protein
-	TRBV19	TRBD2	TRBJ2-7	TGTGCCAGTAGTTCTCGGGGGGGCAGCCCCTACGAGCAGTACTTC	CASSSRGGSPYEQYF
-	TRBV11-2	-	TRBJ2-7	TGTGCCAGCAGCTTATGGGACCAGTCCTACGAGCAGTACTTC	CASSLWDQSYEQYF
-	TRBV27	-	TRBJ2-1	TGTGCCAGCAGTTTAACCCCGGGGTACAATGAGCAGTTCTTC	CASSLTPGYNEQFF
-	TRBV6-5	-	TRBJ2-7	TGTGCCAGCAGTTACACGTCAGGCTCCTACGAGCAGTACTTC	CASSYTSGSYEQYF
-	TRBV27	-	TRBJ1-2	TGTGCCAGCAGTTTATCAGGGGGCTATGGCTACACCTTC	CASSLSGGYGYTF
-	TRBV13	-	TRBJ2-1	TGTGCCAGCAGCTTAGGTGGGAGGAATGAGCAGTTCTTC	CASSLGGRNEQFF
-	TRBV7-3	-	TRBJ1-2	TGTGCCAGCAGCCACACCGGGGGTAGTGGCTACACCTTC	CASSHTGGSGYTF
-	TRBV6-5	-	TRBJ1-1	TGTGCCAGCAGTTACTCGCCTCGTGGGTACACTGAAGCTTTCTTT	CASSYSPRGYTEAFF
-	TRBV27	-	TRBJ2-3	TGTGCCAGCAGTTTCAGAGGTGTTGTGCCTCACGGCACAGATACGCAGTATTTT	CASSFRGVVPHGTDTQYF
-	TRBV4-1	TRBD2	TRBJ2-1	TGCGCCAGCAGCCTCATAGCGGGGAGCTCCTACAATGAGCAGTTCTTC	CASSLIAGSSYNEQFF
once	TRBV6-1	-	TRBJ2-1	TGTGCCAGCAGTGATTCCGTCAATGAGCAGTTCTTC	CASSDSVNEQFF
-	TRBV6-1	-	TRBJ1-1	TGTGCCAGCAGTGAAAACCCCGCCACTGAAGCTTTCTTT	CASSENPATEAFF
-	TRBV27	-	TRBJ1-2	TGTGCCAGCAGTTCATCCAGCTATGGCTACACCTTC	CASSSSSYGYTF
-	TRBV5-1	-	TRBJ2-6	TGCGCCAGCAGCTCTGACGGCCCCAACTCTGGGGCCAACGTCCTGACTTTC	CASSSDGPNSGANVLTF
-	TRBV19	-	TRBJ1-1	TGTGCCAGTAGTACCTCAGGGATTCCCACTGAAGCTTTCTTT	CASSTSGIPTEAFF
-	TRBV28	TRBD2	TRBJ2-5	TGTGCCAGCAGCTGGGGACTAGCGGGAGGGCGAGAGACCCAGTACTTC	CASSWGLAGGRETQYF
-	TRBV4-1	-	TRBJ2-2	TGCGCCAGCAGCCAAGATCCAGGGGCAGTCACCGGGGAGCTGTTTTTT	CASSQDPGAVTGELFF
-	TRBV10-3	-	TRBJ2-3	TGTGCCATCAGTGAGGAGACAGATACGCAGTATTTT	CAISEETDTQYF
-	TRBV7-9	TRBD2	TRBJ2-1	TGTGCCAGCAGCTTTCCTAGCGGGAGGGGCAATGAGCAGTTCTTC	CASSFPSGRGNEQFF
-	TRBV9	-	TRBJ2-2	TGTGCCAGCAGCGTAGACAGCGGCGAGCTGTTTTTT	CASSVDSGELFF
-	TRBV21-1	-	TRBJ2-1	TGTGCCAGCAGCCCCGGGGAGGGAAGGACCCTTTACAATGAGCAGTTCTTC	CASSPGEGRTLYNEQFF
-	TRBV4-1	TRBD1	TRBJ2-2	TGCGCCAGCAGCCCACAGGGGGCTAGCACCGGGGAGCTGTTTTTT	CASSPQGASTGELFF
-	TRBV4-3	-	TRBJ1-5	TGCGCCAGCAGCCAAGATTGGGCCCTCCTTTATCAGCCCCAGCATTTT	CASSQDWALLYQPQHF